What follows describes a single T cell receptor beta chain. This clone has just a few counts. Its antigen is not yet known. No base quality information exists; no much larger clone differs at one position. From each donor, a single peripheral blood sample of around 120 mL on average was drawn into heparinised tubes. Using a panel that included CD45RO, CCR7, CD25, CD127, CD95 and CD27, naive, central memory, regulatory and stem cell-like memory CD4+ T cells were sorted on a BD FACSAria II. Every sorted population had a purity above 95%. PBMCs were isolated immediately by Lymphoprep density gradient centrifugation and stained directly without culture. Samples were stained and sorted in pairs, with one healthy donor and one patient per experiment, so that batch effects were minimized. This record belongs to a study of beta chain features in type 1 diabetes (dated by TCRdb to between 2017 and 2018). With regard to the full study: Mean age, gender distribution, total cell number and subset yield were not different between patients and healthy donors. In the study, recently diagnosed type 1 diabetes patients and matched healthy donors were compared on the TCRB repertoires of their sorted circulating CD4+ T cell subsets. Whereas all 30 or so donors provided naive and central memory subsets, regulatory and stem cell-like memory subsets were isolated from just 8 patients and roughly eight healthy donors. A total of some 100,000,000 sorted cells were examined across all samples, and the number of cells per subset was strongly correlated with RNA yield. General conclusions and limits of the study: Because cDNA rather than genomic DNA was sequenced, highly expressing activated cells could have been over-represented, although no difference in activation and CD3 levels was found between groups. HLA sub-analyses involved small numbers of individuals, so any influence of HLA type on TCRB rearrangement remained unresolved. Shorter templates might be favored by PCR, yet because patient and control samples were amplified and corrected together, any such skew would affect both groups equally. Patients with type 1 diabetes made fewer insertions and deleted more nucleotides at VDJ recombination sites, implying thymic rearrangement abnormalities. Type 1 diabetes patients showed a moderate but significant shortening of TCRB CDR3 length in all four CD4+ subsets. Naive, central memory and regulatory TCRB repertoires appeared to be more similar among patients than among healthy donors.

The High Capacity cDNA Reverse Transcription Kit was used to reverse transcribe all of the isolated RNA, meaning that expressed TCRB transcripts were what got sequenced. Deep immunoSEQ sequencing was performed on naive, central memory and regulatory T cell samples, with an average of roughly 3.6 million total reads per sample. Sorted cells were lysed in RLT buffer and RNA was extracted with DNase-treated RNeasy Micro or Mini kits, depending on cell number. Each cell subset was processed on its own to prevent cross-contamination, while patient and healthy donor samples were processed together. TCRB sequences were amplified from cDNA with the immunoSEQ multiplex PCR, producing 87-bp fragments spanning the CDR3 region. Sequencing of the amplicons was performed on the Illumina HiSeq platform. As for the original processing: PCR bias was computationally corrected using synthetic template baselines, reads within Hamming distance 2 were collapsed, and singletons that could not be merged were discarded. By aligning reads against IMGT, V, D and J genes, CDR3 length, and insertions or deletions at six rearrangement sites were assigned. Within each subset, clonotype counts were normalized to the number of sorted cells before true diversity and Gini coefficients were calculated with the tcR R package. Repertoire sharing was quantified using the overlap coefficient calculated on TCRB nucleotide sequences. This is the immuneACCESS table as TCRdb keeps it, with only in-frame sequences that have V and J called. A part of the clones is gone; compared with another copy, unresolved V genes explain less than half, and the rest is unexplained. For V, J and clone size, that table is used; D and trimming come from the DNA. The sample profile shows around 160,000 clones; 48% of them were found once. Of the sample, under 0.45% is held by the ten largest clones.

The sequence came from a man between 18 and 35 years old in good health. Input material: Tregs from blood. The cell subset or site label, read with the paper, signifies: regulatory CD4+ T cells.

The CDR3 reads CASSPGTGELHGYTF. The DNA is TGTGCCAGCAGCCCTGGGACAGGGGAACTGCATGGCTACACCTTC. The chain links TRBV7-2 with TRBJ1-2; TRBD1 fits 10 bases in the junction. Relative to germline, V is missing 5 bases and J is missing 6 bases, with 9 bases of the junction outside any gene match. The CDR3 holds 15 amino acids from the cysteine to the phenylalanine. Only the CDR3 portion is preserved as DNA: 45 bases, with reading frame beginning at the first base. The germline V gene provides CDR1 SGHTA and CDR2 FQGNSA.